A selection of T cell receptor beta chains follows, all from one sample in a study of Ad26.COV2.S vaccination and SARS-CoV-2 variants. TCRdb's copy holds only in-frame clones and misses some; the assay was immunoSEQ multiplex PCR. The sample records roughly 100,000 clones, 60% to 85% being singletons. The sample in question was peripheral blood, obtained after recovery from COVID-19. The receptors come from a human donor who had recovered from COVID-19. Each CDR3 is given with its conserved first and last residue. A D gene is named only where the DNA matches it firmly. Rows may omit the clone size; those that give it use once, few, many or a size class.

v_gene	d_gene	j_gene	abundance	len	CDR3nt	CDR3aa
TRBV6-5	.	TRBJ2-7	once	11	TGTGCCAGCACCTCGGGATACGAGCAGTACTTC	CASTSGYEQYF
TRBV6-5	TRBD1	TRBJ2-7	.	14	TGTGCCAGCAGGGTCCCGGGACAGGGAGGCGAGCAGTACTTC	CASRVPGQGGEQYF
TRBV4-2	TRBD2	TRBJ2-2	.	18	TGTGCCAGCAGCCAAGATGGGCGACGCGGGGGGAACACCGGGGAGCTGTTTTTT	CASSQDGRRGGNTGELFF
TRBV11-2	.	TRBJ1-2	once	14	TGTGCCAGCAGCTTAGACCACAGGCTCTATGGCTACACCTTC	CASSLDHRLYGYTF
TRBV14	.	TRBJ2-7	.	16	TGTGCCAGCAGCCACCCAGGCAACAGGTTACGGAACGAGCAGTACTTC	CASSHPGNRLRNEQYF
TRBV19	.	TRBJ2-7	.	15	TGTGCCAGTAGTATGAGGGAGGAACCATCCTACGAGCAGTACTTC	CASSMREEPSYEQYF
TRBV7-2	TRBD1	TRBJ2-7	.	16	TGTGCCAGCAGTTTAATCGGGACAGGGCGCGCCTACGAGCAGTACTTC	CASSLIGTGRAYEQYF
TRBV5-1	.	TRBJ1-2	.	15	TGCGCCAGCAGCTTGGGGACAGAGACCGGCTATGGCTACACCTTC	CASSLGTETGYGYTF
TRBV5-6	.	TRBJ2-1	.	16	TGTGCCAGCAGCTCTCCAACAGGGTTGAGCCGCAATGAGCAGTTCTTC	CASSSPTGLSRNEQFF
TRBV5-1	.	TRBJ2-7	.	11	TGCGCCAGCAGCTTCTATGGCGAGCAGTACTTC	CASSFYGEQYF
TRBV5-1	.	TRBJ2-5	.	14	TGCGCCAGCAGCCTAGAGGACGCCCAAGAGACCCAGTACTTC	CASSLEDAQETQYF
TRBV6-5	.	TRBJ2-3	.	13	TGTGCCAGCAGACGACTGGGCACAGATACGCAGTATTTT	CASRRLGTDTQYF
TRBV30	TRBD1	TRBJ1-5	.	13	TGTGCCTGGAGTACAGGGGGGGATCAGCCCCAGCATTTT	CAWSTGGDQPQHF
TRBV5-1	.	TRBJ2-2	.	15	TGCGCCAGCAGCTTGGGCGGCAAATACACCGGGGAGCTGTTTTTT	CASSLGGKYTGELFF
TRBV3-1/TRBV3-2	.	TRBJ1-5	.	13	TGTGCCAGCAGCCAAGATCGGAATCAGCCCCAGCATTTT	CASSQDRNQPQHF
TRBV6-5	.	TRBJ2-2	.	11	TGTGCCAGCAGTTTGACCGGGGAGCTGTTTTTT	CASSLTGELFF
TRBV6-5	.	TRBJ2-3	.	15	TGTGCCAGCGCCCTGAGGGGTGCCCACACAGATACGCAGTATTTT	CASALRGAHTDTQYF
TRBV29-1	.	TRBJ2-2	.	13	TGCAGCCCGGGAAGAGGCTACACCGGGGAGCTGTTTTTT	CSPGRGYTGELFF
TRBV2	.	TRBJ2-6	.	14	TGTGCCAGCTCGGGACTTTCAGGGGCCAACGTCCTGACTTTC	CASSGLSGANVLTF
TRBV4-3	.	TRBJ2-5	.	15	TGCGCCAGCAGCCAAGAGCGGCGGTACCAAGAGACCCAGTACTTC	CASSQERRYQETQYF
TRBV7-2	.	TRBJ1-3	.	15	TGTGCCAGCAGTCTAGGCTGGGGAATTGGAAACACCATATATTTT	CASSLGWGIGNTIYF
TRBV5-5	.	TRBJ1-4	.	12	TGTGCCAGCACTGCAACTAATGAAAAACTGTTTTTT	CASTATNEKLFF
TRBV5-1	.	TRBJ2-5	once	14	TGCGCCAGCAGCGTACAGGGTTTTCAAGAGACCCAGTACTTC	CASSVQGFQETQYF
TRBV7-2	.	TRBJ2-1	.	15	TGTGCCAGCAGCTTAGAGGATGGCTCCTACAATGAGCAGTTCTTC	CASSLEDGSYNEQFF
TRBV30	.	TRBJ2-2	.	12	TGTGTAGGGAGAAAGAACACCGGGGAGCTGTTTTTT	CVGRKNTGELFF
TRBV12-3/TRBV12-4	TRBD1	TRBJ2-2	many	13	TGTGCCAGCTATACAGGGGGAACCGGGGAGCTGTTTTTT	CASYTGGTGELFF
TRBV9	TRBD1	TRBJ2-2	once	15	TGTGCCAGCAGCGGCGCCGGGACAGGCACCGGGGAGCTGTTTTTT	CASSGAGTGTGELFF
TRBV19	.	TRBJ1-4	.	14	TGTGCCAGTAGTATCTACAGGGAGGGAGAAAAACTGTTTTTT	CASSIYREGEKLFF
TRBV5-1	.	TRBJ1-6	.	15	TGCGCCAGCAGTTTCTCCGCAGGGGATAATTCACCCCTCCACTTT	CASSFSAGDNSPLHF
TRBV3-1/TRBV3-2	.	TRBJ2-3	.	14	TGTGCCAGCAGCCAAGAACCCACAGGAGATACGCAGTATTTT	CASSQEPTGDTQYF
TRBV4-2	.	TRBJ2-5	.	14	TGTGCCAGCAGCCAAGATCCGGGGATGGAGACCCAGTACTTC	CASSQDPGMETQYF
TRBV9	.	TRBJ2-3	once	13	TGTGCCAGCGGCCCCAGGGAATCAAATACGCAGTATTTT	CASGPRESNTQYF
TRBV4-1	.	TRBJ1-2	few	14	TGCGCCAGCAGCCAAGCCTACCTTCTCTATGGCTACACCTTC	CASSQAYLLYGYTF
TRBV5-1	.	TRBJ2-3	.	18	TGCGCCAGCAGCTCAAAGAGAGGGGGACGGATAATCACAGATACGCAGTATTTT	CASSSKRGGRIITDTQYF
TRBV7-3	.	TRBJ1-2	.	11	TGTGCCAGCAGTACAGGGTATGGCTACACCTTC	CASSTGYGYTF
TRBV12-3/TRBV12-4	TRBD2	TRBJ2-1	.	12	TGTGCCAGCAGGGGGGGGGACAATGAGCAGTTCTTC	CASRGGDNEQFF
TRBV14	TRBD2	TRBJ2-3	.	15	TGTGCCAGCAGCCAAGAGTCGCGGGGGGCCGATACGCAGTATTTT	CASSQESRGADTQYF
TRBV30	.	TRBJ1-3	few	13	TGTGCCTGGAGTCGTCTTCAGGGAAACACCATATATTTT	CAWSRLQGNTIYF
TRBV28	.	TRBJ1-2	.	12	TGTGCCAGCAGTTTCCTTAACTATGGCTACACCTTC	CASSFLNYGYTF
TRBV6-1	.	TRBJ1-1	.	13	TGTGCCAGCAGTTTCGCGGTCGGCACTGAAGCTTTCTTT	CASSFAVGTEAFF
TRBV11-2	TRBD1	TRBJ2-1	.	15	TGTGCCAGCAGGGGACAGGGTAGCTCCTACAATGAGCAGTTCTTC	CASRGQGSSYNEQFF
TRBV28	TRBD1	TRBJ1-5	.	18	TGTGCCAGCAGATTCTACAAACGGACAGGCATTTTGGATCAGCCCCAGCATTTT	CASRFYKRTGILDQPQHF
TRBV7-3	.	TRBJ1-1	.	16	TGTGCCAGCAGTCCTATGGGGGGCGAGACTAACACTGAAGCTTTCTTT	CASSPMGGETNTEAFF
TRBV9	.	TRBJ2-2	.	16	TGTGCCAGCAGCGCTGGAGGGACGGACAACACCGGGGAGCTGTTTTTT	CASSAGGTDNTGELFF
TRBV12-3/TRBV12-4	.	TRBJ2-2	.	13	TGTGCCAGCAGTTCCATGTTGGGCGGGGAGCTGTTTTTT	CASSSMLGGELFF
TRBV30	.	TRBJ2-5	.	11	TGTGCCTGCTCAGTAGGGGAGACCCAGTACTTC	CACSVGETQYF
TRBV6-5	TRBD1	TRBJ1-2	.	12	TGTGCCACCTGGACAGGGCACTATGGCTACACCTTC	CATWTGHYGYTF
TRBV28	.	TRBJ2-7	.	10	TGTGCCAGCAGTCAATACGAGCAGTACTTC	CASSQYEQYF
TRBV5-1	.	TRBJ1-2	.	12	TGCGCCAGCACCTCCGACTTCTATGGCTACACCTTC	CASTSDFYGYTF
TRBV6-6	.	TRBJ2-5	.	15	TGTGCCAGCAGTTACCCCGACAGAGGGCAAGAGACCCAGTACTTC	CASSYPDRGQETQYF
TRBV18	.	TRBJ1-1	.	16	TGTGCCAGCTCATCCACATTGGCAGGACAAATCACTGAAGCTTTCTTT	CASSSTLAGQITEAFF
TRBV19	.	TRBJ1-5	many	12	TGTGCCAGTAGTATAGATGTCAGCCCCCAGCATTTT	CASSIDVSPQHF
TRBV18	.	TRBJ1-1	once	13	TGTGCCAGCTCACCCAGTCAGAACACTGAAGCTTTCTTT	CASSPSQNTEAFF
TRBV28	.	TRBJ2-7	.	15	TGTGCCAGCAGTTTGTACGGGGATCCCACCTACGAGCAGTACTTC	CASSLYGDPTYEQYF